This T cell receptor (beta chain) stems from a study of T-cell reconstitution after alpha-beta-depleted transplantation in children. Study outcomes and limitations: Newly made T cells mostly supplied T-cell counts and diversity one year after transplant. About two months after transplant, alpha-beta T cells reportedly came from several hundred expanded graft clones.

For this clonotype: Its matching antigen is unknown.

The CDR3 runs 13 residues. V dropped 1 base and J dropped 5 bases, with 6 bases sitting between them. Unique molecular identifiers were incorporated into the prepared TCRbeta library. Each CDR3 protein gets one entry after TCRdb re-called the PCR reads with MiXCR. The table lists 490,000 or so distinct CDR3 sequences, about 10% of them singletons. This material consisted of PBMCs, taken before TCRalphabeta/CD19-depleted stem cell transplant. This chain links TRBV12-3 or TRBV12-4 with TRBJ1-5; D not resolved. The TCR comes from a child younger than 10 with inherited bone marrow failure, due to receive a stem cell transplant. CDR3 sequence reads: CASSLDFHQPQHF. Written as DNA, the CDR3 is TGTGCCAGCAGTTTAGACTTCCATCAGCCCCAGCATTTT.